This T cell receptor (beta chain) was obtained from a study of T-cell reconstitution after alpha-beta-depleted transplantation in children. Study-wide points: The origin of alpha-beta T cells about two months after transplant was reportedly several hundred expanded graft clones. Diversity of TCRbeta at day 60 was high in some patients, arising from surviving recipient T cells and thymic progenitors. Among T cells one year after transplant, newly produced cells accounted for most counts and diversity.

V lost 0 bases to trimming and J lost 6 bases, with 14 bases between them. CDR1 and CDR2 from the germline V gene are DFQATT and SNEGSKA (reference sequence). The length of the CDR3 is 15 residues. Ten or more counts support this clonotype. Its specificity is unknown. For TCRbeta, the library was prepared with unique molecular identifiers. TCRdb re-called the PCR reads through MiXCR, storing one row per CDR3 protein. The sample lists approximately 300,000 distinct CDR3 sequences, around 10% occurring once. The chain uses TRBV20-1 and TRBJ1-4; D gene uncertain. The specimen comprised peripheral blood, sampled 180 days after TCRalphabeta/CD19-depleted stem cell transplant. This TCR was sampled from a male patient aged 2 to 9 who had a stem cell transplant for chronic granulomatous disease, so the T cells may come from the graft donor. CDR3 nucleotides: TGCAGTGCTAGAGATGGGTCGTCGGGTGATGAAAAACTGTTTTTT. Its protein is CSARDGSSGDEKLFF.